This TCR beta chain derives from a study of CD4 T cells in relation to SARS-CoV-2 and coronaviruses. Study details: Negative control cultures got HIV-1 Nef peptides or no peptide.

Trimming stripped 2 bases from V and 8 bases from J, with 9 bases between. Germline V lookup: CDR1 SNHLY, CDR2 FYNNEI. The CDR3 length is 12 residues. Concerning this clone: Its antigen remains unidentified.

Sequencing was performed with immunoSEQ multiplex PCR; in TCRdb, only in-frame clones are kept and a portion is missing. This sample has approximately 20,000 clones, with about 69% found just once. The unexposed donors gave CD4+ T cells in about 2011-2019, prior to COVID-19. After more than eight days of culture, CD4+ T cells were isolated. Cells permitting, SARS-CoV-2 S/N and four cold-coronavirus spikes were tested on unexposed-donor CD4+ T cells. The receptor was derived from a human donor in good health. The V gene is TRBV2, the J gene TRBJ1-2; D call uncertain. Sequencing was carried out using CD4+ T cells from PBMCs, cultured in vitro. For the CDR3, the DNA is TGTGCCAGCAGTGAATCAAGCAGAGGCTACACCTTC. This codes for CASSESSRGYTF.